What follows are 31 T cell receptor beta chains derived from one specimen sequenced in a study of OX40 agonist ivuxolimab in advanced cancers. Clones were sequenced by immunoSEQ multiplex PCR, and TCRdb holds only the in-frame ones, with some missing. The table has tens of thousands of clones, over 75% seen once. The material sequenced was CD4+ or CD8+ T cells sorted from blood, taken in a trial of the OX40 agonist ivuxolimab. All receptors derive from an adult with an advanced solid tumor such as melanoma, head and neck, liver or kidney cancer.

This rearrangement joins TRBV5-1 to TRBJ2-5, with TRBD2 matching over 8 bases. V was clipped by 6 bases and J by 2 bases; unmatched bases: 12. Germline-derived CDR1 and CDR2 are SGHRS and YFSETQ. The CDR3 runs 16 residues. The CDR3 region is CASNASPTGGQETQYF. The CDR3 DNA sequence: TGCGCCAGCAACGCCTCCCCCACGGGGGGGCAAGAGACCCAGTACTTC.

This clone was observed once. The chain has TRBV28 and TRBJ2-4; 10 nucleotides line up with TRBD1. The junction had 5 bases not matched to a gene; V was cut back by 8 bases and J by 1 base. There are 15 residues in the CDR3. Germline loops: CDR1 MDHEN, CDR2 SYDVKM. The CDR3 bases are TGTGCCAGCGGATGGACAGGGGGGGCCAAAAACATTCAGTACTTC. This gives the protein CASGWTGGAKNIQYF.

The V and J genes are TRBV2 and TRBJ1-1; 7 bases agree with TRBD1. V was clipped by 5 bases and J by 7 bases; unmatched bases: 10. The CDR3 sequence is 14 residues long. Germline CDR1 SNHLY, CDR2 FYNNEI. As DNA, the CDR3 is TGTGCCAGCAGTACTCGACAGGGAGCAATTGAAGCTTTCTTT. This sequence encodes CASSTRQGAIEAFF.

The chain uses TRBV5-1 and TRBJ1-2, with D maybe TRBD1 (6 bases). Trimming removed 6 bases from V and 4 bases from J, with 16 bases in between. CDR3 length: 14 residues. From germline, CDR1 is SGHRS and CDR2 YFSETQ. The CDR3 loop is CASTPRGAGYGYTF. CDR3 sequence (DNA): TGCGCCAGCACCCCACGGGGGGCAGGCTATGGCTACACCTTC.

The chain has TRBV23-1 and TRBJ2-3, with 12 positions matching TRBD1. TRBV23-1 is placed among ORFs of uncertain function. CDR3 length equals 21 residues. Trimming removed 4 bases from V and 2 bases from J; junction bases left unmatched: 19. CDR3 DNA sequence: TGCGCCAGCAGTCGATACGCCGGGACAGGGGGCGAAGGTGTTGTCACAGATACGCAGTATTTT. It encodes CASSRYAGTGGEGVVTDTQYF.

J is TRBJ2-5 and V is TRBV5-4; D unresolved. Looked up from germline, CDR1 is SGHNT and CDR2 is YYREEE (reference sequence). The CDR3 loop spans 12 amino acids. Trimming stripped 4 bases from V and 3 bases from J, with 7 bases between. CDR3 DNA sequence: TGTGCCAGCAGCAGGATCGAAGAGACCCAGTACTTC. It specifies CASSRIEETQYF.

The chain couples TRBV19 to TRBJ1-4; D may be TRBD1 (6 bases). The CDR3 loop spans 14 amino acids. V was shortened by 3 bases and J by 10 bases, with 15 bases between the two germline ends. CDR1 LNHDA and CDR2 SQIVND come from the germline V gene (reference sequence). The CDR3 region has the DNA TGTGCCAGTAGTATCCAGGGGCTCTTTGGAAAACTGTTTTTT. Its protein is CASSIQGLFGKLFF.

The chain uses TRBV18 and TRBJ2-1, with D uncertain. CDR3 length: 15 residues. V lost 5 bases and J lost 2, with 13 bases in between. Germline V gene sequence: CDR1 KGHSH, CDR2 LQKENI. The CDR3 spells CASSSQSGPYNEQFF. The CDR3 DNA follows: TGTGCCAGCTCATCTCAATCGGGCCCCTACAATGAGCAGTTCTTC.

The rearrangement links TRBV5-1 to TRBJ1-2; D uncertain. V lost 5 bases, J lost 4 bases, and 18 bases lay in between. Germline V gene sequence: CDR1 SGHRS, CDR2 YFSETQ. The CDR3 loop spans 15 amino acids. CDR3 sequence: CASRPGPTQIYGYTF. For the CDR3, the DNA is TGCGCCAGCAGGCCCGGGCCAACGCAGATCTATGGCTACACCTTC.

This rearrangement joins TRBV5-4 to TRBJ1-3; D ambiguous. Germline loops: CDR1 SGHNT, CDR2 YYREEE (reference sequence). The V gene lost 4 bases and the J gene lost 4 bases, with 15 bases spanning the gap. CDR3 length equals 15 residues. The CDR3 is CASSPEKVSGNTIYF. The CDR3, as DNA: TGTGCCAGCAGCCCGGAAAAGGTATCGGGAAACACCATATATTTT. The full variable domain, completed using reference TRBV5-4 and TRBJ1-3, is ETGVTQSPTHLIKTRGQQVTLRCSSQSGHNTVSWYQQALGQGPQFIFQYYREEENGRGNFPPRFSGLQFPNYSSELNVNALELDDSALYLCASSPEKVSGNTIYFGEGSWLTVV.

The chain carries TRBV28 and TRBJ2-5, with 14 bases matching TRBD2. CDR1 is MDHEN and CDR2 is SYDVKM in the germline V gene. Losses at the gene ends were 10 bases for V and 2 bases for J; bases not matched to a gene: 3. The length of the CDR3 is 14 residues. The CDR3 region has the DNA TGTGCCATAAGGACTAGCGGGAGGCAAGAGACCCAGTACTTC. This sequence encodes CAIRTSGRQETQYF.

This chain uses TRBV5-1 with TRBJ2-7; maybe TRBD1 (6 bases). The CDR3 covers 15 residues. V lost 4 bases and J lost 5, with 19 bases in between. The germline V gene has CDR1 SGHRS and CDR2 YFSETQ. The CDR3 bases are TGCGCCAGCAGCGTCAGGGGCTACCCTATGGACGAGCAGTACTTC. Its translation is CASSVRGYPMDEQYF.

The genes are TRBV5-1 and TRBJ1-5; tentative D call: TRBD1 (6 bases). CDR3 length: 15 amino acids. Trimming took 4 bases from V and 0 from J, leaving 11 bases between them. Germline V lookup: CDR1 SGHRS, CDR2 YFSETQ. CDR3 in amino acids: CASSVQGNSNQPQHF. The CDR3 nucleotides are TGCGCCAGCAGCGTACAGGGTAATAGCAATCAGCCCCAGCATTTT.

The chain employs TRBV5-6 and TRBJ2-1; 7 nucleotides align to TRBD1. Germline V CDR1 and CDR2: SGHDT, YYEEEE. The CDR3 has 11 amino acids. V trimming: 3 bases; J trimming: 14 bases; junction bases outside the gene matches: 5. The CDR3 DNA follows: TGTGCCAGCAGCTGGGGGACAGTGGAGTTCTTC. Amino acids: CASSWGTVEFF.

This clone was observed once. The DNA for the CDR3 is TGTGCCAGCAGTGGACCTAGCGGGGGGGTTGGCAATGAGCAGTTCTTC. It is translated as CASSGPSGGVGNEQFF. The rearrangement joins TRBV6-1 to TRBJ2-1; 12 bases map to TRBD2. Germline CDR1 MNHNS, CDR2 SASEGT. V was pared by 4 bases and J by 6 bases, with 7 bases of the junction left unmatched. This CDR3 is 16 amino acids long.

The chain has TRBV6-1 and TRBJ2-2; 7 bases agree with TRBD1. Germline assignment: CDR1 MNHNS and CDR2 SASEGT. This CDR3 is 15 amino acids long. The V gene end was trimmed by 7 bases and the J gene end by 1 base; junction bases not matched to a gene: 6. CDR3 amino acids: CASMRDSWNTGELFF. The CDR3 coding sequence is TGTGCCAGCATGAGGGACAGTTGGAACACCGGGGAGCTGTTTTTT.

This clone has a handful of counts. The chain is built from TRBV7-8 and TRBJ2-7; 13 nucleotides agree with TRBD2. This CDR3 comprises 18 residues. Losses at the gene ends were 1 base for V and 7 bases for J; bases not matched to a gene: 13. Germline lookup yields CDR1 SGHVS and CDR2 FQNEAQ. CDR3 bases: TGTGCCAGCAGCTTAGAATCCCGGGGACTAGCGGGGCCGGGAGAGCAGTACGTC. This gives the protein CASSLESRGLAGPGEQYV.

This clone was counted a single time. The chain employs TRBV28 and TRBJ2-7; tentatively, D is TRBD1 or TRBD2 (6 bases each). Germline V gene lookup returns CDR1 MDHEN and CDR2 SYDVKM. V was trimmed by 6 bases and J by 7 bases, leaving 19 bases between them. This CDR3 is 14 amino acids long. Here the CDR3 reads CASSYPRGQREQYF. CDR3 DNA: TGTGCCAGCAGCTACCCCCGGGGGCAGCGGGAGCAGTACTTC.

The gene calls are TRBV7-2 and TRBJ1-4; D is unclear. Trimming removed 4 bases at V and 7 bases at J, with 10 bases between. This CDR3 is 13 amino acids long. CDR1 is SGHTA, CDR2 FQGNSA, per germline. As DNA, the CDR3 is TGTGCCAGCAGCTCTCGACACTTTGAAAAACTGTTTTTT. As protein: CASSSRHFEKLFF.

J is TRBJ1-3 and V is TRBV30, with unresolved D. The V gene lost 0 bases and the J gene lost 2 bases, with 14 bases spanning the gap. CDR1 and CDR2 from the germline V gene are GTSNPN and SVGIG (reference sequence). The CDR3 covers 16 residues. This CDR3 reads CAWSVGGRGTGNTIYF. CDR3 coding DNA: TGTGCCTGGAGTGTAGGAGGTAGAGGGACTGGAAACACCATATATTTT. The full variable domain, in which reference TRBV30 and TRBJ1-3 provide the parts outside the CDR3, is SQTIHQWPATLVQPVGSPLSLECTVEGTSNPNLYWYRQAAGRGLQLLFYSVGIGQISSEVPQNLSASRPQDRQFILSSKKLLLSDSGFYLCAWSVGGRGTGNTIYFGEGSWLTVV.

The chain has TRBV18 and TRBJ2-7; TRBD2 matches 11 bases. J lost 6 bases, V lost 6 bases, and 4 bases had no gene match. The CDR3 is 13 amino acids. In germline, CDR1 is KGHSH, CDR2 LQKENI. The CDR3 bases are TGTGCCAGCTCCCCTGGACTAGCGGGCGAGCAGTACGTC. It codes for CASSPGLAGEQYV.

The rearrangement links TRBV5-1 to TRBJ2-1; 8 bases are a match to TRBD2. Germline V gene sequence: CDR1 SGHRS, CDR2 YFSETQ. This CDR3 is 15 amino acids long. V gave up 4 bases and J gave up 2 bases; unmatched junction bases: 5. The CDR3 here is CASSGGGGTYNEQFF. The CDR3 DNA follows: TGCGCCAGCAGCGGAGGCGGGGGGACCTACAATGAGCAGTTCTTC.

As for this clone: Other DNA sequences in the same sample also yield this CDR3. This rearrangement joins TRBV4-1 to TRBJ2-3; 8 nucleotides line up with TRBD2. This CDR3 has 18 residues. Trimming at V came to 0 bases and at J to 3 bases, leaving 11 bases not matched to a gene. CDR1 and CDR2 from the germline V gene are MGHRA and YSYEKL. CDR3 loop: CASSQDPRTSRTTDTQYF. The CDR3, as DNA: TGCGCCAGCAGCCAAGATCCCAGGACTAGCCGAACTACAGATACGCAGTATTTT.

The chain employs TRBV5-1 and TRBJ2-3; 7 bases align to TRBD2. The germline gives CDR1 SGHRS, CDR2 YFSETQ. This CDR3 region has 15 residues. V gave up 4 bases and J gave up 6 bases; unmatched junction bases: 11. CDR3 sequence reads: CASSLPRGDMDTQYF. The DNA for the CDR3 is TGCGCCAGCAGCCTGCCCCGGGGGGATATGGATACGCAGTATTTT.

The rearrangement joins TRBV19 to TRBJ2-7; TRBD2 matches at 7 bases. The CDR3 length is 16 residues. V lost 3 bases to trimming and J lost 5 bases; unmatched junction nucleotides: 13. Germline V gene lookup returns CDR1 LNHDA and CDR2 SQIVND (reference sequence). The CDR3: CASSMAETGLPHEQYV. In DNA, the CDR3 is TGTGCCAGTAGTATGGCGGAAACGGGACTACCCCACGAGCAGTACGTC.

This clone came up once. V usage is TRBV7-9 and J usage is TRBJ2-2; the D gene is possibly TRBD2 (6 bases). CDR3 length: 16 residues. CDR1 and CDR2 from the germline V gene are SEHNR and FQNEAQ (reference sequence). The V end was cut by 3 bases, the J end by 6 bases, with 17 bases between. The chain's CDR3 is CASSFVGGALAGELFF. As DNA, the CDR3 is TGTGCCAGCAGCTTTGTAGGCGGGGCCCTCGCCGGGGAGCTGTTTTTT.

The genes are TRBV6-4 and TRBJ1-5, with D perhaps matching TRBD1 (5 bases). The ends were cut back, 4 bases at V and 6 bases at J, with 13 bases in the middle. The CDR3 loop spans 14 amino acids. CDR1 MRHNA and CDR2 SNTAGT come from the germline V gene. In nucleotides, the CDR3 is TGTGCCAGCAGTGCGCAGGGTAGTAGTCAGCCCCAGCATTTT. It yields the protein CASSAQGSSQPQHF.

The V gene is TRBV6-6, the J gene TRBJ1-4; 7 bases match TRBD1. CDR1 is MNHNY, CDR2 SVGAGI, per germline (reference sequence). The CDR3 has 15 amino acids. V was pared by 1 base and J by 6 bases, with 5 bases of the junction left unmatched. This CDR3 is CASSYLTGRDEKLFF. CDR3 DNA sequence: TGTGCCAGCAGTTACTTGACAGGGAGAGATGAAAAACTGTTTTTT.

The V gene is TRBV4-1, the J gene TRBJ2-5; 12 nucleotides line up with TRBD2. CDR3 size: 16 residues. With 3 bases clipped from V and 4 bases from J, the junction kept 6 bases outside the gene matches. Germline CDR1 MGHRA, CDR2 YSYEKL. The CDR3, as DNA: TGCGCCAGCAGCCACGCTAGCGGGAGGGCCACAGAGACCCAGTACTTC. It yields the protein CASSHASGRATETQYF.

CDR3 in amino acids: CASSADRHTIYF. The CDR3 DNA reads TGCGCCAGCAGCGCGGACAGGCACACCATATATTTT. This sequence joins TRBV5-1 and TRBJ1-3; 7 bases line up with TRBD1. V lost 4 bases and J lost 8; bases outside the gene matches: 3. Germline V CDR1 and CDR2: SGHRS, YFSETQ. The CDR3 has 12 residues.

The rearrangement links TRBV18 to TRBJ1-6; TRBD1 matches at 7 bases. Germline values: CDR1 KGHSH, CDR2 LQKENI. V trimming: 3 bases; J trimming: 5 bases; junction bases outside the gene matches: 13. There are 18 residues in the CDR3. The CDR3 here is CASSPGQLTSRNNSPLHF. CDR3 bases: TGTGCCAGCTCACCGGGACAGTTAACGAGTCGTAATAATTCACCCCTCCACTTT. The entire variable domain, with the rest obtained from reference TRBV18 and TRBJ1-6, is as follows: NAGVMQNPRHLVRRRGQEARLRCSPMKGHSHVYWYRQLPEEGLKFMVYLQKENIIDESGMPKERFSAEFPKEGPSILRIQQVVRGDSAAYFCASSPGQLTSRNNSPLHFGNGTRLTVT.